This is a list of T cell receptor beta chains from one sample in a study of read filtering for tumor transcriptome and immune sequencing. TCRdb re-called the reads through MiXCR, storing one row per CDR3 protein. The sample includes more than 100,000 distinct CDR3 sequences, over 10% of them seen just once. Source material: a population of CD138-negative cells sorted from bone marrow. Source of these receptors: a donor at least 40 years old with multiple myeloma. CDR3s include the opening cysteine and the closing phenylalanine or tryptophan. Fields, in order: J gene, V gene, D gene, clone size, CDR3 DNA, CDR3 protein. D genes are given only for firm matches. A row's size may be missing; if present it is once, few, many or a size class.

TRBJ1-4 TRBV11-2 . many TGTGCCAGCAGCTTACGCCCCCCCGGAGGAGATGAAAAACTGTTTTTT CASSLRPPGGDEKLFF
TRBJ2-5 TRBV20-1 . . TGCAGTGCAGCTGGGGCGGGGGAGACCCAGTACTTC CSAAGAGETQYF
TRBJ2-3 TRBV12-3/TRBV12-4 . many TGTGCCAGCAGTGGACAGGGAGGGGTAACAGATACGCAGTATTTT CASSGQGGVTDTQYF
TRBJ2-3 TRBV5-1 TRBD2 many TGCGCCAGCAGCTTGGGCGGACTAGCGGGAATGGCAGATACGCAGTATTTT CASSLGGLAGMADTQYF
TRBJ1-2 TRBV6-1 . many TGTGCCAGCAGTGAAGCGCTACAGGGAGGCTATGGCTACACCTTC CASSEALQGGYGYTF
TRBJ1-5 TRBV19 . many TGTGCCAGTAGTCCCCGGAGAGGGCTGACGGGTCAGCCCCAGCATTTT CASSPRRGLTGQPQHF
TRBJ2-3 TRBV11-1 TRBD2 many TGTGCCAGCAGGATTAGCGGGAGTTTGACAGATACGCAGTATTTT CASRISGSLTDTQYF
TRBJ1-1 TRBV20-1 . many TGCAGTGCTAGAGGACATATGAACACTGAAGCTTTCTTT CSARGHMNTEAFF
TRBJ2-7 TRBV28 . many TGTGCCAGCAGTTTAAAGCGTTCCTACGAGCAGTACTTC CASSLKRSYEQYF
TRBJ2-2 TRBV2 . . TGTGCCAGCAGTGAAGGAATGACAATAAACACCGGGGAGCTGTTTTTT CASSEGMTINTGELFF
TRBJ2-3 TRBV7-9 . . TGTGCCAGCTTCCAGGGTGGGAGAAACACAGGTACGCAGTATTTT CASFQGGRNTGTQYF
TRBJ2-7 TRBV2 TRBD2 many TGTGCCAGCAGTGATTCTACTAGCGGGAGTCGGCCGTCCTACGAGCAGTACTTC CASSDSTSGSRPSYEQYF
TRBJ1-5 TRBV6-2/TRBV6-3 . many TGTGCCGCCCACGGCCATCGGGGCGGCAATCAGCCCCAGCATTTT CAAHGHRGGNQPQHF
TRBJ2-3 TRBV6-2/TRBV6-3 . few TGTGCCAGCAGTTACGGGCAGGGGACAGATACGCAGTATTTT CASSYGQGTDTQYF
TRBJ2-1 TRBV19 TRBD2 many TGTGCCAGTAGTCTGGGACTAGCTAGCGAGCAGTTCTTC CASSLGLASEQFF
TRBJ2-1 TRBV7-8 . many TGTGCCAGCAGCTTAGCGGGCATACGGGGCAATGAGCAGTTCTTC CASSLAGIRGNEQFF
TRBJ2-7 TRBV14 . many TGTGCCAGCAGCCAAGATTGGCAGGGTCGCGAGCAGTACTTC CASSQDWQGREQYF
TRBJ2-5 TRBV5-1 . . TGCGCCAGCAGCGGCTGGACCGGATCCACTCAAGAGACCCAGTACTTC CASSGWTGSTQETQYF
TRBJ1-4 TRBV7-9 . many TGTGCCAGCAGCACCAGTAATGAAAAACTGTTTTTT CASSTSNEKLFF
TRBJ2-3 TRBV24-1 TRBD1 many TGTGCCACGCCCCGGGACAGGTACACAGATACGCAGTATTTT CATPRDRYTDTQYF
TRBJ2-2 TRBV6-5 . many TGTGCCAGCAGCATCGTGGGGGGCGGCGGCGGGGAGCTGTTTTTT CASSIVGGGGGELFF
TRBJ2-7 TRBV19 . . TGTACCAGCAGTGCCTCAGGGGTCCGTTCCTACGAGCAGTACTTC CTSSASGVRSYEQYF
TRBJ1-1 TRBV29-1 . many TGCAGCGTTGGGAAGAGGGGAATGGACACTGAAGCTTTCTTT CSVGKRGMDTEAFF
TRBJ2-5 TRBV11-2 . many TGTGCCAGCAGCTTAGATCGAACTAGTAAACGGGAGACCCAGTACTTC CASSLDRTSKRETQYF
TRBJ2-2 TRBV10-3 TRBD1 few TGTGCCATCAGTGACAAGACAGGGAGAGGAAAGAACACCGGGGAGCTGTTTTTT CAISDKTGRGKNTGELFF
TRBJ1-5 TRBV5-6 . few TGTGCCAGCAGCTTGGGTCTGGTTCAGCCCCAGCATTTT CASSLGLVQPQHF
TRBJ1-1 TRBV6-5 TRBD1 many TGTGCCAGCACGGGACAGGGTTTGAGGACTGAAGCTTTCTTT CASTGQGLRTEAFF
TRBJ1-5 TRBV15 TRBD1 many TGTGCAACCTCCGGGACAGGGGCCGTTAGGCAGCCCCAGCATTTT CATSGTGAVRQPQHF
TRBJ2-1 TRBV12-3/TRBV12-4 . many TGTGCCAGCAGTTTGGGCAGGGGCTACAATGAGCAGTTCTTC CASSLGRGYNEQFF
TRBJ1-5 TRBV20-1 . many TGCAGTGCTGCGACAGCCCGGCGGCAGCCCCAGCATTTT CSAATARRQPQHF
TRBJ1-1 TRBV5-1 . many TGCGCCAGCAGCCCCTGGTTTAACACTGAAGCTTTCTTT CASSPWFNTEAFF
TRBJ2-3 TRBV15 TRBD1 many TGTGCCACCAGGCCGTTGACAGGGCGCACAGATACGCAGTATTTT CATRPLTGRTDTQYF
TRBJ2-1 TRBV19 . many TGTGCCAGTAGTTTCTCAGGGTTAAATGAGCAGTTCTTC CASSFSGLNEQFF
TRBJ2-5 TRBV28 . many TGTGCCAGCAGCGCAGGGAACGGAGAGACCCAGTACTTC CASSAGNGETQYF
TRBJ2-7 TRBV29-1 . many TGCAGCGTTGTCAGGGTAGGGGACGAGCAGTACTTC CSVVRVGDEQYF
TRBJ2-1 TRBV29-1 . few TGCAGCGGCCTATTTGGCAATGAGCAGTTCTTC CSGLFGNEQFF
TRBJ2-3 TRBV5-1 TRBD2 many TGCGCCAGCAGCTTGGTGTCTAGCGGGGGGACAGATACGCAGTATTTT CASSLVSSGGTDTQYF
TRBJ2-1 TRBV29-1 . few TGCAGCCACGGTGATAGAAGGTCCTACAATGAGCAGTTCTTC CSHGDRRSYNEQFF
TRBJ1-5 TRBV27 . . TGTGCCAGCAGCCAGCGGGGGGGGGCGGAACAGCCCCAGCATTTT CASSQRGGAEQPQHF
TRBJ2-5 TRBV9 TRBD2 many TGTGCCAGCAGCGTAGGAGTAGCGGGCCCTCACTCAGGGACCCAGTACTTC CASSVGVAGPHSGTQYF
TRBJ2-3 TRBV5-6 TRBD2 few TGTGCCAGCAGCCAAGGACTAGCGCCTAACACAGATACGCAGTATTTT CASSQGLAPNTDTQYF
TRBJ2-3 TRBV24-1 TRBD2 many TGTGCCACCAGTGATTTGGGCCAGCGGGAGACGGAAGATACGCAGTATTTT CATSDLGQRETEDTQYF